These 18 T cell receptor beta chains were sequenced from one sample in a study of cytomegalovirus exposure and HLA in healthy donors. The PCR was carried out with 60 Vbeta primers and 13 Jbeta primers. Sequencing used immunoSEQ multiplex PCR; TCRdb keeps in-frame clones, though not all of them. The top ten clones hold about 3% of a sample with roughly 180,000 clones, about four fifths of them seen once. Specimen: PBMCs. Every receptor here comes from a female donor in good health and CMV-seronegative.

This chain links TRBV19 with TRBJ2-2, with TRBD2 matching 11 bases. The germline V gene encodes CDR1 LNHDA and CDR2 SQIVND (reference sequence). J was trimmed by 5 bases and V by 7 bases; bases with no gene match: 9. The CDR3 is made up of 16 amino acids. CDR3 protein: CASTQTSGSGTGELFF. The DNA for the CDR3 is TGTGCCAGTACCCAAACTAGCGGGAGTGGGACCGGGGAGCTGTTTTTT.

The V and J genes are TRBV9 and TRBJ1-2; 7 nucleotides align to TRBD1. The J segment lost 8 bases and the V segment lost 0 bases, leaving 13 bases of the junction unmatched. The CDR3 has 16 residues. The V gene's germline CDR1 is SGDLS and CDR2 YYNGEE. CDR3 sequence reads: CASSVGSDRVVGGYTF. Written as DNA, the CDR3 is TGTGCCAGCAGCGTAGGTTCAGACAGGGTTGTGGGCGGCTACACCTTC.

This chain uses TRBV28 with TRBJ1-5, with D possibly being TRBD1 (6 bases). Germline CDR1 and CDR2: MDHEN and SYDVKM. Trimming cost V 7 bases and J 4 bases, with 11 bases left between them. The CDR3 has 13 amino acids. CDR3 amino acids: CASTQGWNQPQHF. Here the CDR3 DNA reads TGTGCCAGCACACAGGGTTGGAATCAGCCCCAGCATTTT.

The chain uses TRBV4-1 and TRBJ2-2, with D possibly matching TRBD2 (6 bases). CDR1 and CDR2 (germline): MGHRA, YSYEKL. This CDR3 spans 15 amino acids. Trimming shortened V by 2 bases and J by 6 bases, and 13 bases separated the two germline ends. Here the CDR3 DNA reads TGCGCCAGCAGCCAAAGCTTGGGGGGTCCCGGGGAGCTGTTTTTT. Protein sequence: CASSQSLGGPGELFF.

This clone was counted between two and nine times. The J gene is TRBJ1-3, the V gene TRBV20-1; no firm D call. The CDR3 spans 11 residues. Germline V gene sequence: CDR1 DFQATT, CDR2 SNEGSKA (reference sequence). Trimming took off 6 bases at V and 11 bases at J, with 14 bases between the two ends. This CDR3 is CSALYRFAIYF. The CDR3 DNA follows: TGCAGTGCCCTCTATAGATTCGCCATATATTTT.

The chain recombines TRBV18 with TRBJ2-2, with 10 bases lining up with TRBD2. CDR3 length: 15 amino acids. The trim removed 2 bases at V and 4 bases at J, leaving 1 base unmatched. From germline, CDR1 is KGHSH and CDR2 LQKENI. CDR3 coding DNA: TGTGCCAGCTCACCAACTAGCGGGGTCACCGGGGAGCTGTTTTTT. Its translation is CASSPTSGVTGELFF.

This clone was picked up a small number of times. This chain links TRBV5-4 with TRBJ2-5; possibly TRBD1 for D (5 bases). CDR3 size: 13 residues. Looked up from germline, CDR1 is SGHNT and CDR2 is YYREEE (reference sequence). V was pared by 4 bases and J by 2 bases, with 9 bases between. The CDR3 loop reads CASSPTVQETQYF. The CDR3 DNA sequence: TGTGCCAGCAGCCCGACAGTACAAGAGACCCAGTACTTC.

The gene calls are TRBV10-3 and TRBJ2-3; D might be TRBD2 (5 bases). V lost 2 bases and J 0 bases, leaving 15 bases between the germline ends. The CDR3 totals 17 residues. Per the germline V gene, CDR1 is ENHRY and CDR2 is SYGVKD. The DNA for the CDR3 is TGTGCCATCAGTGAGAGGAGGACCGCACTGAGCACAGATACGCAGTATTTT. Translated: CAISERRTALSTDTQYF.

This clone was counted ten times or more. CDR3 sequence reads: CASSYSLTGEYGYTF. CDR3 nucleotides: TGTGCCAGCAGTTACTCCCTGACAGGGGAGTATGGCTACACCTTC. V and J are TRBV6-5 and TRBJ1-2; the match to TRBD1 covers 8 bases. This CDR3 has 15 amino acids. Germline V gene lookup returns CDR1 MNHEY and CDR2 SVGAGI. Losses at the gene ends were 0 bases for V and 5 bases for J; bases not matched to a gene: 5.

The sample holds one count of this clone. This chain links TRBV5-1 with TRBJ1-1; possible D gene TRBD1, 6 bases. V gave up 0 bases and J gave up 1 base, with 7 bases separating them. The germline V gene has CDR1 SGHRS and CDR2 YFSETQ. The CDR3 totals 14 residues. CDR3 loop: CASSLEQGNTEAFF. In nucleotides, the CDR3 is TGCGCCAGCAGCTTGGAACAGGGGAACACTGAAGCTTTCTTT.

The rearrangement joins TRBV7-2 to TRBJ2-3; 8 nucleotides match TRBD2. CDR3 length: 16 amino acids. V shed 0 bases and J 5 bases; nucleotides not matched to a gene: 7. CDR1 and CDR2 from the germline V gene are SGHTA and FQGNSA. The CDR3 sequence: CASSLAAGGTKDTQYF. CDR3 nucleotide sequence: TGTGCCAGCAGCTTAGCGGCGGGAGGTACTAAAGATACGCAGTATTTT.

The chain employs TRBV2 and TRBJ2-1; TRBD2 might be the D (5 bases). Germline CDR1 is SNHLY and CDR2 is FYNNEI. Trimming removed 0 bases at V and 1 base at J, with 13 bases between. The CDR3 runs 17 residues. Here the CDR3 reads CASSEASASQSYNEQFF. CDR3 nucleotides: TGTGCCAGCAGTGAAGCCTCGGCTAGCCAGTCCTACAATGAGCAGTTCTTC.

The V and J genes are TRBV7-9 and TRBJ1-5; 10 bases align to TRBD1. CDR1 and CDR2 (germline): SEHNR, FQNEAQ (reference sequence). The V gene end was trimmed by 3 bases and the J gene end by 4 bases; junction bases not matched to a gene: 0. The CDR3 is made up of 14 amino acids. CDR3 protein: CASSLGQGNQPQHF. CDR3 coding DNA: TGTGCCAGCAGCTTGGGACAGGGGAATCAGCCCCAGCATTTT.

As regards this clone: An end of the junction differs from the germline gene, which may be a read error. The gene calls are TRBV15 and TRBJ1-3; maybe TRBD1 (6 bases). Germline-derived CDR1 and CDR2 are LNHNV and YYDKDF (reference sequence). The CDR3 length is 15 residues. CDR3 in DNA: TGTGTCACCAGCACGGGGGGCGCGGGTGGAAACACCATATATTTT. Its translation is CVTSTGGAGGNTIYF.

This chain joins TRBV2 and TRBJ2-5, with TRBD2 identical over 8 bases. Germline CDR1 reads SNHLY; CDR2 reads FYNNEI. The CDR3 sequence is 17 residues long. V was clipped by 6 bases and J by 1 base; unmatched bases: 13. The CDR3: CASSLTSASTFQETQYF. CDR3 nucleotides: TGTGCCAGCAGCTTGACTAGCGCCTCAACATTCCAAGAGACCCAGTACTTC. The variable domain in full, completed from reference TRBV2 and TRBJ2-5, reads EPEVTQTPSHQVTQMGQEVILRCVPISNHLYFYWYRQILGQKVEFLVSFYNNEISEKSEIFDDQFSVERPDGSNFTLKIRSTKLEDSAMYFCASSLTSASTFQETQYFGPGTRLLVL.

The chain links TRBV9 to TRBJ2-7, with 8 bases that match TRBD2. Per germline, CDR1 SGDLS and CDR2 YYNGEE. The CDR3 loop spans 14 amino acids. V trimming: 2 bases; J trimming: 3 bases; junction bases outside the gene matches: 4. The CDR3 DNA reads TGTGCCAGCAGCGTGACTAGCGCGAACTACGAGCAGTACTTC. Translated: CASSVTSANYEQYF.

In nucleotides, the CDR3 is TGTGCCAGCAGCCAAGGGGACCGGGACACTGAAAAACTGTTTTTT. This gives the protein CASSQGDRDTEKLFF. The gene calls are TRBV4-2 and TRBJ1-4, with D possibly being TRBD1 (6 bases). Trimming cost V 1 base and J 7 bases, with 13 bases left between them. This CDR3 is built from 15 residues. Germline CDR1 reads LGHNA; CDR2 reads YNFKEQ.

The V gene is TRBV18, the J gene TRBJ1-4, with 8 nucleotides matching TRBD1. The CDR3 extends over 14 amino acids. V shed 8 bases and J 7 bases; nucleotides not matched to a gene: 9. CDR1 is KGHSH and CDR2 is LQKENI in the germline V gene. As DNA, the CDR3 is TGTGCCAGCACCCTGGACAGGGAAAGTGAAAAACTGTTTTTT. Its protein is CASTLDRESEKLFF.